This entry features one T cell receptor beta chain sequence. What this receptor recognizes is not known. No base qualities exist here, and no much larger clone lies one base off it. The data were obtained in a study of T cell responses to AZD1222 COVID-19 vaccine (dated by TCRdb to the early 2020s). Broadly, across the study: TCR sequencing was performed for approximately 240 trial participants, of whom about 200 were given two doses of AZD1222 and some 26 were given two doses of MenACWY control vaccine. Trial participants were enrolled by age into subgroups of 18-55, 56-69 and 70-plus years, and 148, 28 and 57 TCR-sequenced participants, respectively, were included in these subgroups.

Study-wide conclusions, independent of this receptor: Participants were mostly white British, with more females than males. The authors suggested clonal diversity may have been underestimated. The whole spike protein was spanned by vaccine-associated CD4 TCRs, and dominant responses were seen in regions 160-218 and 743-854. Because no samples from the day 14 peak response were available, repertoires could be characterized only after the peak T cell response. The 56-69-year group was small, and its depth increase did not reach significance, likely because of low power. Epitopes outside the regions mutated in the B.1.351 and B.1.1.7 variants were reportedly recognized by nearly half of the unique spike-specific TCRs. Only a handful of AZD1222 recipients were SARS-CoV-2 seropositive at baseline, limiting conclusions about previously exposed vaccinees. After two AZD1222 doses, both the breadth and the depth of spike-specific TCRs were significantly higher than at day 0 and than in MenACWY recipients.

The sample's time point, from its label and the paper: about 28 days (+/-7) after the second vaccine dose. AZD1222 recipients whose second dose came at about 4 weeks and those whose second dose came at about 12 weeks were combined into one group, since spike-specific TCR depth and breadth did not differ between the two schedules. Samples from vaccinated people were obtained from the UK trials COV001 and COV002, which included a single-blind randomized controlled phase 2/3 trial of AZD1222 (ChAdOx1 nCoV-19) in healthy adults. Trial participant PBMC samples were collected at day 0 and day 28 after the second dose for TCRbeta chain sequencing. The CDR3 spans 17 residues, from the cysteine through the phenylalanine. Only CDR3 DNA is held: 51 bases, read in frame from base 1. V trim: 6 bases; J trim: 0 bases; unmatched bases: 9. CDR1 and CDR2 (SGHAT, FQNNGV) derive from the germline V gene. The CDR3 regions of human TCRbeta chains were analyzed by immunosequencing. As for the authors' bioinformatics: Repertoire TCRs were matched against a reference library of SARS-CoV-2-specific TCRs generated with the MIRA antigen-specificity platform. Breadth meant the fraction of unique TCRs that were SARS-CoV-2-associated, whereas depth meant the fraction of total T cells that were SARS-CoV-2-associated. Each spike-specific TCR was assigned to its reactive spike region and to a CD4 or CD8 class using the MIRA data. Log10-transformed breadth and depth values were compared by one-way ANOVA with Sidak's multiple comparisons tests. The clones in this table, taken by TCRdb from immuneACCESS, are in-frame only. Not every clone is retained; where verified, under half of the shortfall comes from an unresolved V gene, and the cause of the rest is unknown. V and J calls and clone size are as listed in that table; D and trimming were resolved from the DNA. The sample data list about 42,000 clones, and approximately 88% of these were observed just once. The ten largest account for roughly 25% of the sample.

This sequence was found in an adult who received the AZD1222 COVID-19 vaccine. The rearrangement joined TRBV11-2 to TRBJ2-2; TRBD1 aligns with 8 central bases. Sequences were derived from peripheral blood, sampled 28 days after the second AZD1222 dose. At the DNA level, the sequence is TGTGCCAGCAGAACAAATACAGGGGGTCCGAACACCGGGGAGCTGTTTTTT. Protein translation: CASRTNTGGPNTGELFF. The reference TRBV11-2 and TRBJ2-2 proteins fill in what lies around the CDR3, so the full variable domain reads EAGVAQSPRYKIIEKRQSVAFWCNPISGHATLYWYQQILGQGPKLLIQFQNNGVVDDSQLPKDRFSAERLKGVDSTLKIQPAKLEDSAVYLCASRTNTGGPNTGELFFGEGSRLTVL.